This T cell receptor beta chain emerged from a study of T-cell reconstitution after alpha-beta-depleted transplantation in children. Study-wide points: The study reportedly traced alpha-beta T cells about two months after transplant to several hundred expanded graft clones.

This clonotype appeared many times. What it recognizes is unknown. This sample's TCRbeta library carried unique molecular identifier barcodes. MiXCR, run by TCRdb on the PCR reads, gives a single entry per CDR3 protein. Among fewer than 35,000 distinct CDR3 sequences, under 6.5% were seen once, and the ten largest hold over 20%. The source was peripheral blood, collected 60 days after TCRalphabeta/CD19-depleted stem cell transplant. This TCR came from a child in the first two years of life who had a stem cell transplant for acute myeloid leukemia, so the T cells may come from the graft donor.

The CDR3 region has the DNA TGCGCCAGCAGTGAGCTTCCGGGACAGGGACCAGAGACCCAGTACTTC. Translated, it gives CASSELPGQGPETQYF. The chain combines TRBV10-2 with TRBJ2-5; 9 positions match TRBD1. The germline gives CDR1 WSHSY, CDR2 SAAADI. This CDR3 spans 16 amino acids. Trimming at V came to 2 bases and at J to 4 bases, leaving 8 bases not matched to a gene.